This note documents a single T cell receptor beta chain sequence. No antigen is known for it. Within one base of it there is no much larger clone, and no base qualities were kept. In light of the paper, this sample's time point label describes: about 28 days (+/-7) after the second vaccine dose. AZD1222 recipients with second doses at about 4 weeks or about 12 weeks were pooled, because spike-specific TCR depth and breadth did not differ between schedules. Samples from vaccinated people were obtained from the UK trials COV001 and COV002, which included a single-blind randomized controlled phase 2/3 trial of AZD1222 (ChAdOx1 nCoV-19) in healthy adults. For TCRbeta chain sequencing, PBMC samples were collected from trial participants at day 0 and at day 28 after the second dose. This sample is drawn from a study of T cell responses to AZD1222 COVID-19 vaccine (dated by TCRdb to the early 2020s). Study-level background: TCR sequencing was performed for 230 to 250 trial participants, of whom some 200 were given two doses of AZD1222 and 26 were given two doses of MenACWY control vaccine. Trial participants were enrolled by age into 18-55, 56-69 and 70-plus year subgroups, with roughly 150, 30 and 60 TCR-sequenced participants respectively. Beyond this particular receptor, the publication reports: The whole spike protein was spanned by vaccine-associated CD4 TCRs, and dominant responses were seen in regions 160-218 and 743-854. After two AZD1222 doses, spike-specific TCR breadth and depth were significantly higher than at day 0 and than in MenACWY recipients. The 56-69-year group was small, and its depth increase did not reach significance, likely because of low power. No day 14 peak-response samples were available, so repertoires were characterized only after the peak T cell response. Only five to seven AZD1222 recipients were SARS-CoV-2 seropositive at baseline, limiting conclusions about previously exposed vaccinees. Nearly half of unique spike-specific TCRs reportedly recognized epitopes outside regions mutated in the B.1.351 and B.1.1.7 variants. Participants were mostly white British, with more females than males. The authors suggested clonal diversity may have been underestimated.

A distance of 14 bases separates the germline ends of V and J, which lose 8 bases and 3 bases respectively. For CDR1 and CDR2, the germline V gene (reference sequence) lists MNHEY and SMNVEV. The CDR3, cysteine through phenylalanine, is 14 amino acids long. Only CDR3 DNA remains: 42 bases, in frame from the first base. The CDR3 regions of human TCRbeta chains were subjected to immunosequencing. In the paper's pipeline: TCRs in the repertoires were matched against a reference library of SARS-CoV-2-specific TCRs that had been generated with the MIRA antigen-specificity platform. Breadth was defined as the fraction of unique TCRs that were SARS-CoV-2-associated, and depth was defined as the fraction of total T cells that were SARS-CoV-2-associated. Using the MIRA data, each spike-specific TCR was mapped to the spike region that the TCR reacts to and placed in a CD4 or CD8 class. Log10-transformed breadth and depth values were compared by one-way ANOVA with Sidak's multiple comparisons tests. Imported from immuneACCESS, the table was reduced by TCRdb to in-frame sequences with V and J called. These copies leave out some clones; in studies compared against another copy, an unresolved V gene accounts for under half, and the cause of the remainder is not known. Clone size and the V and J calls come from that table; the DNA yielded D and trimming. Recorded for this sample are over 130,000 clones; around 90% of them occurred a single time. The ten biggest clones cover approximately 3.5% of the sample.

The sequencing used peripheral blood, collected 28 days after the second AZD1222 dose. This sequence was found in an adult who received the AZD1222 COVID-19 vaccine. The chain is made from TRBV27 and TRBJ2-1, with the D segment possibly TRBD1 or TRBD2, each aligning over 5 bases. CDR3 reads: CASSTLGDYNEQFF. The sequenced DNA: TGTGCCAGCTCAACTTTGGGGGACTACAATGAGCAGTTCTTC.